These 27 T cell receptor beta chains came from one sample sequenced in a study of T-cell memory formation after mild COVID-19. TCRdb fed the 5' RACE reads into MiXCR, producing one record per CDR3 protein. The sample has over 350,000 distinct CDR3 sequences; approximately 16% are singletons. Input material: PBMCs or a T cell subset sorted from them (not recorded which). These receptors all stem from a man aged 18 to 29 who had mild COVID-19 (a few samples of this study predate the infection). Cell type and time point are not known.

This clonotype was seen many times. The V and J genes are TRBV19 and TRBJ2-7, with TRBD1 matching over 7 bases. The length of the CDR3 is 14 residues. Germline assignment: CDR1 LNHDA and CDR2 SQIVND (reference sequence). The V segment lost 5 bases and the J segment 0 bases; nucleotides outside the gene matches: 4. This CDR3 reads CASSHQGVSYEQYF. The CDR3 DNA reads as TGTGCCAGTAGTCACCAGGGGGTCTCCTACGAGCAGTACTTC.

The chain joins TRBV7-9 to TRBJ1-2; 9 bases fit TRBD1. After removal of 1 base from V and 8 bases from J, the junction contained 8 bases not matched to a gene. Germline values: CDR1 SEHNR, CDR2 FQNEAQ (reference sequence). The CDR3 length is 15 residues. Here the CDR3 DNA reads TGTGCCAGCAGCTTAGGATCGGGACAGGGATCAGGCTACACCTTC. Residues: CASSLGSGQGSGYTF. The full variable domain, rest sourced from reference TRBV7-9 and TRBJ1-2, is DTGVSQNPRHKITKRGQNVTFRCDPISEHNRLYWYRQTLGQGPEFLTYFQNEAQLEKSRLLSDRFSAERPKGSFSTLEIQRTEQGDSAMYLCASSLGSGQGSGYTFGSGTRLTVV.

This clonotype appeared a few times. The genes are TRBV30 and TRBJ2-3, with D hard to call. CDR3 size: 11 residues. In germline, CDR1 is GTSNPN, CDR2 SVGIG (reference sequence). Trimming pared 2 bases from V and 5 bases from J, leaving 5 bases between. The CDR3 sequence: CAWSFGDTQYF. In DNA, the CDR3 is TGTGCCTGGAGTTTTGGAGATACGCAGTATTTT. Together with reference TRBV30 and TRBJ2-3, the CDR3 gives the full variable domain: SQTIHQWPATLVQPVGSPLSLECTVEGTSNPNLYWYRQAAGRGLQLLFYSVGIGQISSEVPQNLSASRPQDRQFILSSKKLLLSDSGFYLCAWSFGDTQYFGPGTRLTVL.

This chain joins TRBV4-3 and TRBJ1-2; D call uncertain. CDR1 and CDR2 from the germline V gene are LGHNA and YSLEER. Trimming took off 4 bases at V and 7 bases at J, with 7 bases between the two ends. This CDR3 is 11 amino acids long. The CDR3 sequence is CASSPGVGYTF. The CDR3 coding sequence is TGCGCCAGCAGCCCCGGGGTTGGCTACACCTTC.

The chain recombines TRBV29-1 with TRBJ2-5; 8 bases map to TRBD1. The CDR3 is made up of 13 amino acids. V trimming: 7 bases; J trimming: 2 bases; junction bases outside the gene matches: 6. Per the germline V gene, CDR1 is SQVTM and CDR2 is ANQGSEA. CDR3 region: CSGWTGRQETQYF. CDR3 DNA: TGCAGCGGGTGGACAGGGAGGCAAGAGACCCAGTACTTC.

The V call is TRBV7-8, the J call TRBJ2-7, with 8 bases matching TRBD1. CDR1 is SGHVS and CDR2 is FQNEAQ in the germline V gene. Unmatched junction bases numbered 7, after V lost 4 bases and J lost 2 bases. The CDR3 consists of 15 residues. Here the CDR3 reads CASSSVRTGTYEQYF. The CDR3, as DNA: TGTGCCAGCAGCTCCGTCCGGACAGGGACCTACGAGCAGTACTTC. Full variable domain (missing parts from reference TRBV7-8 and TRBJ2-7): GAGVSQSPRYKVAKRGQDVALRCDPISGHVSLFWYQQALGQGPEFLTYFQNEAQLDKSGLPSDRFFAERPEGSVSTLKIQRTQQEDSAVYLCASSSVRTGTYEQYFGPGTRLTVT.

The V and J genes are TRBV5-4 and TRBJ2-2, with D unresolved. V shed 9 bases and J shed 2 bases, with 8 bases lying between them. Germline V gene data show CDR1 as SGHNT and CDR2 as YYREEE (reference sequence). The CDR3 has 12 amino acids. The CDR3 bases are TGTGCCATCCTCCCTAACACCGGGGAGCTGTTTTTT. This sequence encodes CAILPNTGELFF.

The J gene is TRBJ1-5, the V gene TRBV6-5, with D unresolved. The germline V gene has CDR1 MNHEY and CDR2 SVGAGI. With 6 bases removed from V and 4 bases from J, the gap between germline ends came to 10 bases. CDR3 length equals 13 residues. The CDR3 DNA is TGTGCCAGCAGGTTCGGACTAAATCAGCCCCAGCATTTT. Translation gives CASRFGLNQPQHF.

The chain uses TRBV28 and TRBJ1-1; maybe TRBD1 (6 bases). The length of the CDR3 is 13 residues. Germline values: CDR1 MDHEN, CDR2 SYDVKM. The V end lost 6 bases, the J end lost 6 bases, and 14 bases lay between the germline ends. The DNA for the CDR3 is TGTGCCAGCAGCCAACAGGGTGGGGCTGAAGCTTTCTTT. Translation gives CASSQQGGAEAFF. Variable domain in full (rest from reference TRBV28 and TRBJ1-1): DVKVTQSSRYLVKRTGEKVFLECVQDMDHENMFWYRQDPGLGLRLIYFSYDVKMKEKGDIPEGYSVSREKKERFSLILESASTNQTSMYLCASSQQGGAEAFFGQGTRLTVV.

A few counts support this clonotype. J is TRBJ2-6 and V is TRBV7-3; D gene ambiguous. Germline V CDR1 and CDR2: SGHTA, FQGTGA. V lost 5 bases, J lost 0 bases, and 5 bases lay in between. The CDR3 contains 14 residues. Written as DNA, the CDR3 is TGTGCCAGCAGCCACAACTCTGGGGCCAACGTCCTGACTTTC. Residues: CASSHNSGANVLTF.

This chain connects TRBV5-4 to TRBJ2-3; D is possibly TRBD2 (6 bases). The CDR3 loop spans 15 amino acids. Germline V gene sequence: CDR1 SGHNT, CDR2 YYREEE (reference sequence). V lost 5 bases and J lost 1, with 14 bases in between. CDR3 DNA: TGTGCCAGCAGGTCACCGGGACTGCGCACAGATACGCAGTATTTT. Translation: CASRSPGLRTDTQYF.

This clonotype was detected only a few times. V and J are TRBV3-1 and TRBJ1-1, with 9 bases that match TRBD1. Germline loops: CDR1 LGHDT, CDR2 YNNKEL (reference sequence). This CDR3 has 15 amino acids. V gave up 4 bases and J gave up 2 bases; unmatched junction bases: 5. The CDR3 here is CASSPRDRANTEAFF. The CDR3 DNA is TGTGCCAGCAGCCCCCGGGACAGGGCTAACACTGAAGCTTTCTTT.

The rearrangement links TRBV12-3 or TRBV12-4 to TRBJ1-1, with 7 positions matching TRBD1. The CDR3 extends over 15 amino acids. With 1 base clipped from V and 8 bases from J, the junction kept 10 bases outside the gene matches. CDR3 sequence: CASSLGGRGDREAFF. For the CDR3, the DNA is TGTGCCAGCAGTTTAGGGGGCAGGGGGGATAGGGAAGCTTTCTTT.

The gene calls are TRBV7-2 and TRBJ2-2; no clear D gene. The CDR3 length is 12 residues. The V and J ends lost 6 bases and 6 bases respectively, with 8 bases between them. CDR1 is SGHTA, CDR2 FQGNSA, per germline. CDR3 residues: CASRWGSGELFF. Written as DNA, the CDR3 is TGTGCCAGCAGGTGGGGTTCCGGGGAGCTGTTTTTT.

This clonotype appeared once. This chain joins TRBV5-6 and TRBJ1-6; 7 positions match TRBD1. Germline assignment: CDR1 SGHDT and CDR2 YYEEEE. CDR3 length: 16 residues. Trimming removed 7 bases from V and 2 bases from J; junction bases left unmatched: 9. The CDR3: CASGTEGAAYNSPLHF. As DNA, the CDR3 is TGTGCCAGCGGAACTGAGGGGGCAGCCTATAATTCACCCCTCCACTTT.

In its sample, this clonotype was seen many times. V and J are TRBV11-2 and TRBJ1-4; D might be TRBD1 (5 bases). The CDR3 totals 13 residues. CDR1 and CDR2 (germline): SGHAT, FQNNGV. V was trimmed by 5 bases and J by 6 bases, leaving 10 bases between them. As DNA, the CDR3 is TGTGCCAGCAGCGGAAGGGGAGATGAAAAACTGTTTTTT. Residues: CASSGRGDEKLFF.

The chain is built from TRBV7-3 and TRBJ2-2; D gene uncertain. The CDR3 spans 16 residues. The V gene's germline CDR1 is SGHTA and CDR2 FQGTGA. V was pared by 0 bases and J by 1 base, with 9 bases between. The CDR3 spells CASSLTAAWNTGELFF. The CDR3 nucleotides are TGTGCCAGCAGCTTAACGGCCGCTTGGAACACCGGGGAGCTGTTTTTT.

This clonotype was found a few times. CDR3 sequence (DNA): TGTGCCAGCAGGGAGTGGCCGGGAGATACTGAAGCTTTCTTT. This sequence encodes CASREWPGDTEAFF. The chain employs TRBV5-6 and TRBJ1-1; D is undetermined. The CDR3 sequence is 14 residues long. Trimming left V 5 bases short and J 5 bases short, with 16 bases between. CDR1 is SGHDT and CDR2 is YYEEEE in the germline V gene.

This clonotype showed up many times. The chain joins TRBV7-8 to TRBJ2-1; D uncertain. Trimming left V 3 bases short and J 8 bases short, with 11 bases between. There are 13 residues in the CDR3. Germline V lookup: CDR1 SGHVS, CDR2 FQNEAQ. CDR3 in DNA: TGTGCCAGCAGCTTCAGTGGTGGGGATGAGCAGTTCTTC. Residues: CASSFSGGDEQFF.

CDR3 nucleotide sequence: TGTGCCAGCAGCTTAGTCGGGGGGGGACAGAATAGCAATCAGCCCCAGCATTTT. Protein: CASSLVGGGQNSNQPQHF. The J gene is TRBJ1-5, the V gene TRBV7-2, with 7 bases aligning to TRBD1. With 1 base clipped from V and 0 bases from J, the junction kept 9 bases outside the gene matches. The CDR3 extends over 18 amino acids. In germline, CDR1 is SGHTA, CDR2 FQGNSA.

The chain couples TRBV6-6 to TRBJ1-2; a possible D gene is TRBD1 (6 bases). Trimming pared 6 bases from V and 7 bases from J, leaving 18 bases between. The germline CDR1 and CDR2 sequences are MNHNY and SVGAGI (reference sequence). This CDR3 is 14 amino acids long. The CDR3 bases are TGTGCCAGCAGACCCACAGGGACCGACGGTGGCTACACCTTC. This gives the protein CASRPTGTDGGYTF.

V usage is TRBV7-9 and J usage is TRBJ2-2; D call uncertain. This CDR3 is built from 14 residues. The V gene's germline CDR1 is SEHNR and CDR2 FQNEAQ (reference sequence). V gave up 2 bases and J gave up 0 bases, with 4 bases separating them. The CDR3 region is CASSLRANTGELFF. CDR3 bases: TGTGCCAGCAGCTTAAGAGCGAACACCGGGGAGCTGTTTTTT.

This clonotype appeared a few times. A much larger clone differs from this one at a single base, so this may be a read error. The chain is built from TRBV6-4 and TRBJ2-3; 8 nucleotides align to TRBD2. Trimming took 3 bases from V and 2 from J; bases not matched to a gene: 1. The CDR3 loop spans 14 amino acids. The V gene's germline CDR1 is MRHNA and CDR2 SNTAGT. The CDR3 coding sequence is TGTGCCAGCAGTGAGCGGGGGGCCACAGATACGCAGTATTTT. The encoded protein is CASSERGATDTQYF.

The CDR3: CATSDGQNTEAFF. The CDR3 DNA reads as TGTGCCACCAGTGATGGACAGAACACTGAAGCTTTCTTT. V usage is TRBV24-1 and J usage is TRBJ1-1, with TRBD1 as a possible D gene (5 bases). The germline V gene encodes CDR1 KGHDR and CDR2 SFDVKD. Trimming cost V 3 bases and J 1 base, with 5 bases left between them. The CDR3 is made up of 13 amino acids.

The gene calls are TRBV20-1 and TRBJ1-3; TRBD1 is a possible D gene (5 bases). CDR1 is DFQATT, CDR2 SNEGSKA, per germline (reference sequence). The CDR3 sequence is 15 residues long. Trimming removed 0 bases at V and 0 bases at J, with 9 bases between. CDR3 sequence reads: CSAREGGGSGNTIYF. In DNA, the CDR3 is TGCAGTGCTAGAGAGGGGGGGGGCTCTGGAAACACCATATATTTT.

The rearrangement uses TRBV20-1 and TRBJ1-1, with D hard to call. Germline V gene sequence: CDR1 DFQATT, CDR2 SNEGSKA (reference sequence). CDR3 length equals 16 residues. V shed 0 bases and J shed 1 base, with 15 bases lying between them. Here the CDR3 DNA reads TGCAGTGCTAGAGATCTCCGGTTTGCAGAGAACACTGAAGCTTTCTTT. Its protein product is CSARDLRFAENTEAFF.

There are a few counts of this clonotype. The chain has TRBV7-2 and TRBJ2-3; D could derive from TRBD1 or TRBD2 (5 bases each). CDR3 length: 16 residues. CDR1 is SGHTA and CDR2 is FQGNSA in the germline V gene. Deletions cut 4 bases from V and 2 bases from J, with 16 bases between. For the CDR3, the DNA is TGTGCCAGCAGCTATCCCCGGGACCATTACACAGATACGCAGTATTTT. Amino acid sequence: CASSYPRDHYTDTQYF.